Listed here is a single T cell receptor (beta chain). The sample is drawn from a study of tumor-infiltrating lymphocytes in oesophageal squamous cell carcinoma. Trimming cost V 4 bases and J 0 bases, with 11 bases left between them. Germline V CDR1 and CDR2: SGHDT, YYEEEE. The CDR3 is 16 amino acids. TCRdb fed the PCR reads into MiXCR, producing one record per CDR3 protein. The repertoire holds about 12,000 distinct CDR3 sequences, with 56% as singletons. The chain carries TRBV5-6 and TRBJ2-6; no definite D call. The source of this sequence is a female donor with esophageal squamous cell carcinoma. Sequenced sample: esophageal tumor tissue. CDR3 sequence reads: CASSPVSGSGANVLTF. In nucleotides, the CDR3 is TGTGCCAGCAGCCCAGTATCCGGCTCTGGGGCCAACGTCCTGACTTTC.